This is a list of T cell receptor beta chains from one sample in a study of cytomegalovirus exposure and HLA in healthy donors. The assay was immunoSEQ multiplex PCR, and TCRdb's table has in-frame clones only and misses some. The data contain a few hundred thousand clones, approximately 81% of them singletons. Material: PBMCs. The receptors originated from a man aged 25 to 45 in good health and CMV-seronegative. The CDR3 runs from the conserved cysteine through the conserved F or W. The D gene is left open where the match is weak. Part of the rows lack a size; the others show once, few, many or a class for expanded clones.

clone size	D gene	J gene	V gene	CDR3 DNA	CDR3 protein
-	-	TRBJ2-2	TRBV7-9	TGTGCCAGCAGCTTATCCGGGGCCGGGGAGCTGTTTTTT	CASSLSGAGELFF
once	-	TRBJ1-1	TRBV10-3	TGTGCCACGGACCAAGGGAGCACTGAAGCTTTCTTT	CATDQGSTEAFF
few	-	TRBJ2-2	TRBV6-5	TGTGCCAGCAGTTACCGGAGTTTACCTCGGGAGCTGTTTTTT	CASSYRSLPRELFF
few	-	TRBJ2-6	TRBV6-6	TGTGCCGGAACTGACTCTGGGGCCAGCGTCCTGACTTTC	CAGTDSGASVLTF
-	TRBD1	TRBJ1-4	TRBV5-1	TGCGCCAGCAGCTCGAGAACAGGGGGTAGCACTAATGAAAAACTGTTTTTT	CASSSRTGGSTNEKLFF
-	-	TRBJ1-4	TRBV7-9	TGTGCCAGCAGCTTAACTTCCCTTGGCGGGGGAAATGAAAAACTGTTTTTT	CASSLTSLGGGNEKLFF
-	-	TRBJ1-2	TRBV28	TGTGCCAGCAGTCCCGTCCCCTATGGCTACACCTTC	CASSPVPYGYTF
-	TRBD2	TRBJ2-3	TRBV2	TGTGCCAGCAGTGAGGGGACTAGGGCCCTAACAGATACGCAGTATTTT	CASSEGTRALTDTQYF
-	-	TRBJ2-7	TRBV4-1	TGCGCCAGCAGCCAAGTAGTACAGGGTTGGGAGCAGTACTTC	CASSQVVQGWEQYF
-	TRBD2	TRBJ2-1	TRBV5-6	TGTGCCAGCAGCTTGTCGAGCGGGGGGTTTTACAATGAGCAGTTCTTC	CASSLSSGGFYNEQFF
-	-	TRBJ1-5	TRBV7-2	TGTGCCAGCAGCTTAGCTCCGATTATAGGCAATCAGCCCCAGCATTTT	CASSLAPIIGNQPQHF
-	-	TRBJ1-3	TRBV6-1	TGTGCCAGCAGTGGCTTACAGGGTTTATACCTCTCTGGAAACACCATATATTTT	CASSGLQGLYLSGNTIYF
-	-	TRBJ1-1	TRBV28	TGTGCCAGCACCACTCAACGTCGGAACACTGAAGCTTTCTTT	CASTTQRRNTEAFF
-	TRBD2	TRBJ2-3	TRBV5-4	TGTGCCAGCAGATTAGCGGGGGGGCCGCGCACAGATACGCAGTATTTT	CASRLAGGPRTDTQYF
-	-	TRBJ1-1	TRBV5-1	TGCGCCAGCAGACCGAACAGGGTAGGGGACACTGAAGCTTTCTTT	CASRPNRVGDTEAFF
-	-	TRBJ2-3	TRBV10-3	TGTGCCACCGCTTCACAGGGCACAGATACGCAGTATTTT	CATASQGTDTQYF
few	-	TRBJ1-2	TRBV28	TGTGCCAGCAGTTTTCCCCTGGGAGGGGGCTACACCTTC	CASSFPLGGGYTF
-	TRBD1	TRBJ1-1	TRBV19	TGTGCCAGTAGTATAGGACAGGGGTATGCTGAAGCTTTCTTT	CASSIGQGYAEAFF
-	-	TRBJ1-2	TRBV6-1	TGTGCCGGATCGAGCACAGGCCCGGGTCAACATGGCTACACCTTC	CAGSSTGPGQHGYTF
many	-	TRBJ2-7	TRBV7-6	TGTGCCAGCAGCTTAGTATGGGGGGACGAGCAGTACTTC	CASSLVWGDEQYF
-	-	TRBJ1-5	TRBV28	TGTGCCAGCAGCCTCGGACAGAGCCCGTATAGCAATCAGCCCCAGCATTTT	CASSLGQSPYSNQPQHF
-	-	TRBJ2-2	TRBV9	TGTGCCCCCAACGGGACACCGAACACCGGGGAGCTGTTTTTT	CAPNGTPNTGELFF
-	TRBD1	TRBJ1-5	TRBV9	TGTGCCAGCAGCGTAGATGGGACAGAATATAGCAATCAGCCCCAGCATTTT	CASSVDGTEYSNQPQHF
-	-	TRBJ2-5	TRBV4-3	TGCGCCAGCAGCCAGGAGGGTACTTTGGGAGAGACTCAGTACTTC	CASSQEGTLGETQYF
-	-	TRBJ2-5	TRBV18	TGTGCCAGCTCACCGGGCGAGACCCAGTACTTC	CASSPGETQYF
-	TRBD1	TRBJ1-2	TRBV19	TGTGCCAGTAGTCAAGGACAGGAAGGTAACGGCTACACCTTC	CASSQGQEGNGYTF
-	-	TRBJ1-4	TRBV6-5	TGTGCCAGCAGGGACACTCAGGGGCGTAATGAAAAACTGTTTTTT	CASRDTQGRNEKLFF
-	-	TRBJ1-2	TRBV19	TGTGCCAGCAGCAGGGGTGGGGACGGCTATGGCTACACCTTC	CASSRGGDGYGYTF
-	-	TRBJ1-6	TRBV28	TGTGCCAGCAGTATAACCTTACAGGGTGGTTCACCCCTCCACTTT	CASSITLQGGSPLHF
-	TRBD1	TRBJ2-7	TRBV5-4	TGTGCCAGCAGCTTGGGACAGGGGATCTACGAGCAGTACTTC	CASSLGQGIYEQYF
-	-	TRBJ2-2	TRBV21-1	TGTGCCGCCGACCCCTTCCGGGACAGGGAGAACGGGGAGCTGTTTTTT	CAADPFRDRENGELFF
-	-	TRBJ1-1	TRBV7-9	TGTGCCAGCACCCCGAGTGCTGCTGAAGCTTTCTTT	CASTPSAAEAFF
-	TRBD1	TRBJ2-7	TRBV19	TGTGCCTCACGGGACAGGCTGTCTCCCTACGAGCAGTACTTC	CASRDRLSPYEQYF
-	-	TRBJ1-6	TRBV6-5	TGTGCCAGCAGTTACTTTCGGGACATGGGGAATTCACCCCTCCACTTT	CASSYFRDMGNSPLHF
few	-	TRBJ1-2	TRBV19	TGTGCCAGTAGCGGACAGTACTATGGCTACACCTTC	CASSGQYYGYTF
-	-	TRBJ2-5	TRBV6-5	TGTGCCAGCAGTTCCACGACTAGAGGCGAGACTCAGTACTTC	CASSSTTRGETQYF
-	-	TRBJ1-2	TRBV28	TGTGCCAGCAGTTTATCCGGAGGGGCTGTCTATGGCTACACCTTC	CASSLSGGAVYGYTF
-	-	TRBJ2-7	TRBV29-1	TGCAGCGTTATAACAGGCCGCAGCTCCTACGAGCAGTACTTC	CSVITGRSSYEQYF